These 19 T cell receptor beta chains came from one sample sequenced in a study of blood T cell repertoires in COVID-19. Assay used: immunoSEQ multiplex PCR; TCRdb lists only in-frame clones, some missing. The table includes around 500,000 clones, 80% to 90% detected once. What was sequenced was peripheral blood. All receptors come from a human donor in a cohort sampled during active COVID-19.

The chain joins TRBV27 to TRBJ1-1, with D possibly being TRBD1 (6 bases). CDR3 size: 17 residues. From germline, CDR1 is MNHEY and CDR2 SMNVEV (reference sequence). V was pared by 0 bases and J by 3 bases, with 17 bases between. Here the CDR3 reads CASSLSSAGARHTEAFF. In DNA, the CDR3 is TGTGCCAGCAGTTTATCGTCGGCAGGGGCCCGACACACTGAAGCTTTCTTT.

This chain links TRBV4-1 with TRBJ2-6; tentatively, D is TRBD1 (5 bases). Germline CDR1 and CDR2: MGHRA and YSYEKL. Trimming took 1 base from V and 2 from J, leaving 9 bases between them. The CDR3 is 16 residues long. The CDR3 DNA reads as TGCGCCAGCAGCCAAGGCAGGGCACCTGGGGCCAACGTCCTGACTTTC. Its protein product is CASSQGRAPGANVLTF.

A word on this clone: The junction and the germline gene differ at one end; a read error may be behind it. The rearrangement links TRBV7-7 to TRBJ2-7, with D possibly being TRBD2 (6 bases). Germline-derived CDR1 and CDR2 are SSHAT and FNYEAQ (reference sequence). The CDR3 contains 14 residues. In DNA form, the CDR3 reads TGTGCTAGCAGCCCGGCCGTGGCTAGCGAGGAGCAGTACTTC. Protein: CASSPAVASEEQYF.

The chain uses TRBV7-3 and TRBJ2-3, with D tentatively TRBD2 (6 bases). The CDR3 totals 15 residues. V was pared by 3 bases and J by 6 bases, with 16 bases between. Germline values: CDR1 SGHTA, CDR2 FQGTGA. CDR3: CASSFRGEVTDTQYF. CDR3 sequence (DNA): TGTGCCAGCAGCTTTCGCGGGGAGGTAACTGATACGCAGTATTTT.

The CDR3 DNA is TGTGCCAGCAGCACAACGACAGGGATCTACGAGCAGTACTTC. Protein product: CASSTTTGIYEQYF. The chain couples TRBV9 to TRBJ2-7, with 7 bases identical to TRBD1. Losses at the gene ends were 4 bases for V and 3 bases for J; bases not matched to a gene: 7. CDR1 and CDR2 from the germline V gene are SGDLS and YYNGEE. This CDR3 comprises 14 residues.

This chain links TRBV6-5 with TRBJ1-2; tentative D call: TRBD1 (5 bases). Trimming stripped 5 bases from V and 0 bases from J, with 10 bases between. There are 14 residues in the CDR3. CDR1 and CDR2 from the germline V gene are MNHEY and SVGAGI. In DNA form, the CDR3 reads TGTGCCAGCAGTCAGGGTCCCACTAACTATGGCTACACCTTC. Its translation is CASSQGPTNYGYTF.

The rearrangement joins TRBV4-1 to TRBJ1-1; 7 nucleotides align to TRBD1. Trimming removed 4 bases from V and 11 bases from J; junction bases left unmatched: 19. This CDR3 has 16 residues. Germline CDR1 is MGHRA and CDR2 is YSYEKL. The CDR3 is CASSPNPTGPRNRAFF. The CDR3 DNA reads as TGCGCCAGCAGCCCTAACCCGACAGGGCCGAGAAACAGGGCTTTCTTT.

A single count supports this clone. This chain joins TRBV12-3 or TRBV12-4 and TRBJ2-1; D gene uncertain. The germline V and J ends were trimmed by 3 bases and 4 bases, with 7 bases remaining between them. CDR3 length: 13 residues. CDR3 in DNA: TGTGCCAGCAGTTTTTTAGTTTACAATGAGCAGTTCTTC. Protein product: CASSFLVYNEQFF.

V usage is TRBV27 and J usage is TRBJ1-1; D uncertain. Germline assignment: CDR1 MNHEY and CDR2 SMNVEV (reference sequence). The V gene lost 3 bases and the J gene lost 11 bases, with 19 bases spanning the gap. The CDR3 loop spans 14 amino acids. The CDR3 DNA reads TGTGCCAGCAGTTTTCATGGCACAGTCGATGGCGCTTTCTTT. This encodes CASSFHGTVDGAFF.

The chain is built from TRBV11-2 and TRBJ2-7, with 10 bases aligning to TRBD2. Losses at the gene ends were 1 base for V and 3 bases for J; bases not matched to a gene: 6. This CDR3 comprises 16 residues. Per germline, CDR1 SGHAT and CDR2 FQNNGV. For the CDR3, the DNA is TGTGCCAGCAGCTTAGTTCGGACTAGCGGCAGCTACGAGCAGTACTTC. Its translation: CASSLVRTSGSYEQYF.

With respect to this clone: The junction departs from germline at one end; a sequencing error may be responsible. The genes are TRBV5-1 and TRBJ1-4, with D hard to call. CDR1 is SGHRS and CDR2 is YFSETQ in the germline V gene. The CDR3 runs to 15 residues. CDR3 in DNA: TGCGCCAACAGCTTGGCCGGGAGAGGACATGAAAAACTGTTTTTT. This sequence encodes CANSLAGRGHEKLFF.

The rearrangement links TRBV9 to TRBJ1-1; 7 bases are a match to TRBD1. J lost 0 bases, V lost 8 bases, and 4 bases had no gene match. In germline, CDR1 is SGDLS, CDR2 YYNGEE. The CDR3 contains 13 residues. The CDR3 loop is CASRQGLNTEAFF. The CDR3 bases are TGTGCCAGTAGACAGGGCTTGAACACTGAAGCTTTCTTT.

V gene TRBV18 combines with J gene TRBJ2-2; 9 nucleotides line up with TRBD2. V trimming: 3 bases; J trimming: 3 bases; junction bases outside the gene matches: 11. The germline V gene has CDR1 KGHSH and CDR2 LQKENI. The CDR3 totals 18 residues. The CDR3, as DNA: TGTGCCAGCTCACCCGTCACGGGACTAGCAGTTCACACCGGGGAGCTGTTTTTT. Protein product: CASSPVTGLAVHTGELFF.

In its sample, this clone was seen a few times. The J gene is TRBJ1-5, the V gene TRBV6-2 or TRBV6-3, with 8 nucleotides matching TRBD1. V lost 5 bases, J lost 7 bases, and 7 bases stayed unmatched. The CDR3 is 14 residues long. The V gene's germline CDR1 is MNHEY and CDR2 SVGEGT. CDR3 sequence reads: CASSRSTGEQPQHF. In DNA, the CDR3 is TGTGCCAGCAGTAGATCGACAGGGGAACAGCCCCAGCATTTT.

In this sample, this clone turned up a few times. J is TRBJ2-2 and V is TRBV7-3, with D tentatively TRBD2 (6 bases). CDR1 and CDR2 from the germline V gene are SGHTA and FQGTGA. Deletions cut 0 bases from V and 0 bases from J, with 8 bases between. The CDR3 loop spans 16 amino acids. For the CDR3, the DNA is TGTGCCAGCAGCTTAACTAGCGGTTCGAACACCGGGGAGCTGTTTTTT. This translates into CASSLTSGSNTGELFF.

A note on this clone: Other DNA variants within this sample encode the same CDR3. The chain combines TRBV3-1 (or the pseudogene TRBV3-2) with TRBJ2-3; the D gene is possibly TRBD2 (5 bases). The CDR3 totals 14 residues. Between the trimmed V and J ends, which lost 4 bases and 3 bases, there was a span of 11 bases. Germline lookup yields CDR1 LGHDT and CDR2 YNNKEL (reference sequence). The CDR3 region has the DNA TGTGCCAGCAGCCGTGGACTGGCAACAGATACGCAGTATTTT. This translates into CASSRGLATDTQYF.

This clone has a handful of counts. This rearrangement joins TRBV4-3 to TRBJ2-7; D is unresolved. The CDR3 contains 12 residues. Germline loops: CDR1 LGHNA, CDR2 YSLEER. V was shortened by 0 bases and J by 3 bases, with 3 bases between the two germline ends. The DNA for the CDR3 is TGCGCCAGCAGCCAAGACGGCTACGAGCAGTACTTC. It yields the protein CASSQDGYEQYF.

The chain uses TRBV12-3 or TRBV12-4 and TRBJ1-1; D is possibly TRBD1 (6 bases). Trimming shortened V by 5 bases and J by 1 base, and 8 bases separated the two germline ends. This CDR3 has 13 residues. The CDR3 region has the DNA TGTGCCAGCAGTCGGGGACAGAACACTGAAGCTTTCTTT. It translates to CASSRGQNTEAFF.

This clone was seen just once. The J gene is TRBJ2-7, the V gene TRBV18; tentative D call: TRBD1 (5 bases). Trimming stripped 3 bases from V and 2 bases from J, with 14 bases between. Germline V lookup: CDR1 KGHSH, CDR2 LQKENI. This CDR3 region has 15 residues. This CDR3 reads CASSPARTSTYEQYF. Written as DNA, the CDR3 is TGTGCCAGCTCACCCGCTCGGACAAGCACCTACGAGCAGTACTTC.